This entry lists 25 T cell receptor beta chains sequenced from one sample in a study of control samples from healthy donors and cancer patients. Using immunoSEQ multiplex PCR, the repertoire was profiled, and TCRdb retains in-frame clones only, with some absent. This sample's table has 150,000 to 200,000 clones. The specimen was blood. Receptors were obtained from a woman in her twenties or thirties in good health.

V is TRBV11-2 and J is TRBJ2-3; no clear D gene. The CDR3 has 12 residues. With 4 bases removed from V and 5 bases from J, the gap between germline ends came to 7 bases. Germline V gene data show CDR1 as SGHAT and CDR2 as FQNNGV. CDR3 DNA: TGTGCCAGCAGCTCCGAAGGAGATACGCAGTATTTT. It specifies CASSSEGDTQYF.

This chain connects TRBV19 to TRBJ2-5; 11 nucleotides agree with TRBD2. From germline, CDR1 is LNHDA and CDR2 SQIVND (reference sequence). CDR3 size: 18 residues. V was pared by 0 bases and J by 5 bases, with 11 bases of the junction left unmatched. CDR3 nucleotide sequence: TGTGCCAGTAGTATAGATCTTAGTAGCGGGGGGGAGGAGGAGACCCAGTACTTC. It is translated as CASSIDLSSGGEEETQYF. The variable domain in full, with the rest retrieved from reference TRBV19 and TRBJ2-5, is DGGITQSPKYLFRKEGQNVTLSCEQNLNHDAMYWYRQDPGQGLRLIYYSQIVNDFQKGDIAEGYSVSREKKESFPLTVTSAQKNPTAFYLCASSIDLSSGGEEETQYFGPGTRLLVL.

The CDR3 here is CASNSRDNEKLFF. DNA for the CDR3: TGTGCCAGCAATTCCCGGGACAATGAAAAACTGTTTTTT. J is TRBJ1-4 and V is TRBV28, with D tentatively TRBD1 (5 bases). This CDR3 is built from 13 residues. V lost 7 bases and J lost 5, with 11 bases in between. CDR1 and CDR2 (germline): MDHEN, SYDVKM.

The gene calls are TRBV11-3 and TRBJ1-1; 7 bases match TRBD1. The junction had 2 bases not matched to a gene; V was cut back by 3 bases and J by 1 base. The V gene's germline CDR1 is SGHNT and CDR2 YENEEA. The CDR3 contains 14 residues. The CDR3 here is CASSFSGGNTEAFF. DNA for the CDR3: TGTGCCAGCAGCTTTTCAGGGGGGAACACTGAAGCTTTCTTT.

The J gene is TRBJ1-1, the V gene TRBV28, with D possibly TRBD1 on 6 matching bases. Trimming stripped 5 bases from V and 3 bases from J, with 16 bases between. CDR1 is MDHEN and CDR2 is SYDVKM in the germline V gene. This CDR3 contains 15 residues. The CDR3 here is CASSPETGFYTEAFF. The DNA of the CDR3 is TGTGCCAGCAGTCCGGAGACAGGCTTTTACACTGAAGCTTTCTTT.

V is TRBV5-4 and J is TRBJ1-6; D remains unclear. The V gene's germline CDR1 is SGHNT and CDR2 YYREEE (reference sequence). The CDR3 sequence is 15 residues long. Trimming took 6 bases from V and 10 from J, leaving 20 bases between them. The CDR3 region is CASTGRPGVESPLHF. In DNA form, the CDR3 reads TGTGCCAGCACTGGGAGGCCCGGGGTTGAATCACCCCTCCACTTT.

Here the CDR3 reads CASSPTENTEAFF. CDR3 coding DNA: TGTGCCAGCAGCCCGACAGAGAACACTGAAGCTTTCTTT. The rearrangement uses TRBV6-6 and TRBJ1-1; D might be TRBD1 (5 bases). In germline, CDR1 is MNHNY, CDR2 SVGAGI (reference sequence). This CDR3 spans 13 amino acids. Trimming removed 6 bases at V and 1 base at J, with 9 bases between.

This rearrangement joins TRBV6-1 to TRBJ1-5; D gene uncertain. The ends were cut back, 3 bases at V and 2 bases at J, with 11 bases in the middle. This CDR3 comprises 15 residues. Per the germline V gene, CDR1 is MNHNS and CDR2 is SASEGT. The CDR3, as DNA: TGTGCCAGCAGTGAGGAGGGATGGGGCAATCAGCCCCAGCATTTT. Translating gives CASSEEGWGNQPQHF.

The V and J genes are TRBV3-1 (or the pseudogene TRBV3-2) and TRBJ2-6; D is unclear. Trimming cost V 0 bases and J 2 bases, with 2 bases left between them. CDR1 and CDR2 from the germline V gene are LGHDT and YNNKEL (reference sequence). This CDR3 contains 14 residues. CDR3 residues: CASSQDPGANVLTF. CDR3 DNA sequence: TGTGCCAGCAGCCAAGATCCTGGGGCCAACGTCCTGACTTTC.

J is TRBJ2-5 and V is TRBV7-2; possibly TRBD2 for D (7 bases). V was pared by 5 bases and J by 3 bases, with 10 bases between. The length of the CDR3 is 13 residues. Per the germline V gene, CDR1 is SGHTA and CDR2 is FQGNSA. In nucleotides, the CDR3 is TGTGCCAGCAGCAGGGAGGGGGAAGAGACCCAGTACTTC. The encoded protein is CASSREGEETQYF.

This sequence joins TRBV7-8 and TRBJ2-2; D gene ambiguous. Between the trimmed V and J ends, which lost 5 bases and 4 bases, there was a span of 2 bases. This CDR3 comprises 11 residues. Germline V gene sequence: CDR1 SGHVS, CDR2 FQNEAQ. CDR3 DNA: TGTGCCAGCAGCCTCACCGGGGAGCTGTTTTTT. The encoded protein is CASSLTGELFF.

The CDR3 sequence: CASSIDDTFSGANVLTF. The CDR3, as DNA: TGTGCCAGTAGTATAGATGACACCTTCTCTGGGGCCAACGTCCTGACTTTC. This chain links TRBV19 with TRBJ2-6, with D unresolved. V was trimmed by 0 bases and J by 0 bases, leaving 9 bases between them. The germline CDR1 and CDR2 sequences are LNHDA and SQIVND (reference sequence). The CDR3 totals 17 residues.

The V call is TRBV3-1 (or the pseudogene TRBV3-2), the J call TRBJ2-7; 7 nucleotides match TRBD1. The trim removed 8 bases at V and 4 bases at J, leaving 8 bases unmatched. Germline V lookup: CDR1 LGHDT, CDR2 YNNKEL (reference sequence). The CDR3 runs to 13 residues. The CDR3 DNA reads as TGTGCCAGCGGCAGGGGGAACGGTTACGAGCAGTACTTC. Translating it yields CASGRGNGYEQYF.

V is TRBV9 and J is TRBJ2-1, with 7 bases that match TRBD2. In germline, CDR1 is SGDLS, CDR2 YYNGEE. There are 15 residues in the CDR3. V lost 1 base and J lost 0; bases outside the gene matches: 1. This CDR3 reads CASSVSGISYNEQFF. The CDR3 DNA reads as TGTGCCAGCAGCGTAAGCGGGATCTCCTACAATGAGCAGTTCTTC.

The CDR3 loop reads CASSQEPVNYGYTF. CDR3 nucleotide sequence: TGCGCCAGCAGCCAAGAACCAGTTAACTATGGCTACACCTTC. This chain joins TRBV4-3 and TRBJ1-2; the D is unclear. V shed 0 bases and J shed 1 base, with 6 bases lying between them. CDR1 is LGHNA, CDR2 YSLEER, per germline. CDR3 length: 14 amino acids.

The chain joins TRBV6-5 to TRBJ1-1; D not certain. Trimming removed 7 bases at V and 5 bases at J, with 17 bases between. CDR3 length equals 14 residues. Germline loops: CDR1 MNHEY, CDR2 SVGAGI. CDR3 residues: CASTQLGSSTEAFF. CDR3 DNA sequence: TGTGCCAGCACCCAACTGGGTAGTAGTACTGAAGCTTTCTTT.

This chain links TRBV24-1 with TRBJ1-5, with D possibly matching TRBD1 (5 bases). CDR1 is KGHDR and CDR2 is SFDVKD in the germline V gene. This CDR3 is built from 15 residues. V lost 4 bases and J lost 0, with 9 bases in between. In DNA form, the CDR3 reads TGTGCCACCAGTGAGGGGCGGTTTAGCAATCAGCCCCAGCATTTT. It yields the protein CATSEGRFSNQPQHF.

The rearrangement joins TRBV5-1 to TRBJ2-7, with D possibly being TRBD1 (5 bases). The CDR3 is made up of 15 amino acids. The V gene's germline CDR1 is SGHRS and CDR2 YFSETQ. The germline V and J ends were trimmed by 0 bases and 3 bases, with 13 bases remaining between them. The CDR3 reads CASSLGGTGNYEQYF. The DNA for the CDR3 is TGCGCCAGCAGCTTGGGAGGCACAGGTAACTACGAGCAGTACTTC. Variable domain in full (rest from reference TRBV5-1 and TRBJ2-7): KAGVTQTPRYLIKTRGQQVTLSCSPISGHRSVSWYQQTPGQGLQFLFEYFSETQRNKGNFPGRFSGRQFSNSRSEMNVSTLELGDSALYLCASSLGGTGNYEQYFGPGTRLTVT.

The CDR3 coding sequence is TGTGCCAGCAGAACCACCGGGACAGTGTCCGCCCCCATATATTTT. Translation: CASRTTGTVSAPIYF. This chain uses TRBV3-1 (or the pseudogene TRBV3-2) with TRBJ1-3; 7 bases are a match to TRBD1. Germline V gene lookup returns CDR1 LGHDT and CDR2 YNNKEL (reference sequence). V lost 6 bases and J lost 11; bases outside the gene matches: 16. The length of the CDR3 is 15 residues.

V usage is TRBV7-9 and J usage is TRBJ1-1, with D possibly matching TRBD1 (5 bases). The CDR3 consists of 15 residues. Trimming cost V 4 bases and J 6 bases, with 18 bases left between them. Looked up from germline, CDR1 is SEHNR and CDR2 is FQNEAQ (reference sequence). CDR3 coding DNA: TGTGCCAGCAGCTGGGGGGTAACTTGGGGCTCTGAAGCTTTCTTT. Translation: CASSWGVTWGSEAFF.

The chain carries TRBV6-5 and TRBJ1-2, with a tentative D call TRBD1 (5 bases). CDR1 and CDR2 from the germline V gene are MNHEY and SVGAGI. Trimming removed 4 bases at V and 8 bases at J, with 14 bases between. The CDR3 runs to 13 residues. As DNA, the CDR3 is TGTGCCAGCAGTTCCGGACGGGACTTAGGCTACACCTTC. As protein: CASSSGRDLGYTF.

The V and J genes are TRBV28 and TRBJ2-7, with D perhaps TRBD1 or TRBD2 (6 bases each). V was cut by 4 bases and J by 2 bases, with 12 bases left in between. Looked up from germline, CDR1 is MDHEN and CDR2 is SYDVKM. The CDR3 has 14 residues. The CDR3 bases are TGTGCCAGCAGTTCGGGGGCAGCTCCCTACGAGCAGTACTTC. This translates into CASSSGAAPYEQYF. The whole variable domain, filled in from reference TRBV28 and TRBJ2-7, reads DVKVTQSSRYLVKRTGEKVFLECVQDMDHENMFWYRQDPGLGLRLIYFSYDVKMKEKGDIPEGYSVSREKKERFSLILESASTNQTSMYLCASSSGAAPYEQYFGPGTRLTVT.

V is TRBV12-3 or TRBV12-4 and J is TRBJ2-6; 8 bases line up with TRBD1. The V gene end was trimmed by 4 bases and the J gene end by 10 bases; junction bases not matched to a gene: 3. The CDR3 has 13 amino acids. Here the CDR3 DNA reads TGTGCCAGCAGTTGGGACAGGAAGAACGTCCTGACTTTC. This codes for CASSWDRKNVLTF.

The chain joins TRBV5-1 to TRBJ1-2; tentative D call: TRBD1 (5 bases). The CDR3 loop spans 12 amino acids. Germline CDR1 and CDR2: SGHRS and YFSETQ. Trimming cost V 7 bases and J 2 bases, with 9 bases left between them. The CDR3 region has the DNA TGCGCCAGCCGGGACGGGAACTATGGCTACACCTTC. Amino acids: CASRDGNYGYTF.

This chain joins TRBV19 and TRBJ1-6; 10 nucleotides agree with TRBD1. Germline V lookup: CDR1 LNHDA, CDR2 SQIVND (reference sequence). This CDR3 spans 19 amino acids. The V and J ends lost 5 bases and 1 base, in that order; junction bases with no gene match: 11. In DNA, the CDR3 is TGTGCCAGTAGTCGTTCCGGACAGGGGGTTATGTCCTATAATTCACCCCTCCACTTT. Encoded protein: CASSRSGQGVMSYNSPLHF.